The 21 T cell receptor beta chains below were found in one sample sequenced in a study of PD-1 blockade in classical Hodgkin lymphoma. Sample time point: cycle 4 day 1 (C4D1), after less than 7 weeks of nivolumab. No patient escaped relapse after autologous stem cell transplantation, and brentuximab vedotin exposure varied. Thawed PBMCs underwent magnetic negative selection to yield purified CD4+ T cells. Using immunoSEQ multiplex PCR, the repertoire was profiled, and TCRdb retains in-frame clones only, with some absent. The sample carries tens of thousands of clones, roughly 80% recorded once. Specimen: CD4+ T cells from blood, collected before the fourth cycle of nivolumab. These receptors all come from a human donor with classical Hodgkin lymphoma.

In DNA form, the CDR3 reads TGTGCCAGCAGCGTAGCTACCTACAATGAGCAGTTCTTC. Encoded protein: CASSVATYNEQFF. The V call is TRBV9, the J call TRBJ2-1; D uncertain. This CDR3 comprises 13 residues. The V end was cut by 0 bases, the J end by 2 bases, with 3 bases between. Germline V CDR1 and CDR2: SGDLS, YYNGEE.

This clone came up once. The V and J genes are TRBV5-1 and TRBJ1-1, with D unresolved. Germline V lookup: CDR1 SGHRS, CDR2 YFSETQ. The germline V and J ends were trimmed by 4 bases and 0 bases, with 22 bases remaining between them. This CDR3 spans 18 amino acids. The CDR3 loop is CASSRNRPSSYMNTEAFF. CDR3 nucleotide sequence: TGCGCCAGCAGCCGGAACCGGCCCAGCTCATACATGAACACTGAAGCTTTCTTT.

The genes are TRBV28 and TRBJ1-5, with a tentative D call TRBD1 (5 bases). CDR1 and CDR2 from the germline V gene are MDHEN and SYDVKM. This CDR3 is 15 amino acids long. V was cut by 5 bases and J by 2 bases, with 13 bases left in between. The CDR3 loop is CASSRRVGGNQPQHF. In nucleotides, the CDR3 is TGTGCCAGCAGTCGACGCGTGGGGGGCAATCAGCCCCAGCATTTT. The complete variable domain, with remaining parts taken from reference TRBV28 and TRBJ1-5, reads DVKVTQSSRYLVKRTGEKVFLECVQDMDHENMFWYRQDPGLGLRLIYFSYDVKMKEKGDIPEGYSVSREKKERFSLILESASTNQTSMYLCASSRRVGGNQPQHFGDGTRLSIL.

The chain employs TRBV5-4 and TRBJ2-2, with D possibly TRBD1 on 6 matching bases. V was shortened by 0 bases and J by 8 bases, with 23 bases between the two germline ends. Germline-derived CDR1 and CDR2 are SGHNT and YYREEE (reference sequence). The CDR3 has 18 residues. Here the CDR3 DNA reads TGTGCCAGCAGCTTGGTGCCATTCGGGACATCCCTGGGAGGGGAGCTGTTTTTT. As protein: CASSLVPFGTSLGGELFF.

This clone was counted only a few times. CDR3 residues: CASRTGAQSYTF. CDR3 in DNA: TGTGCCAGCAGGACAGGAGCTCAAAGCTACACCTTC. V usage is TRBV6-6 and J usage is TRBJ1-2; a weak D match, TRBD1 (6 bases). The CDR3 extends over 12 amino acids. Trimming took 6 bases from V and 9 from J, leaving 14 bases between them. Per the germline V gene, CDR1 is MNHNY and CDR2 is SVGAGI (reference sequence).

The chain uses TRBV6-5 and TRBJ1-1; D not certain. The V end lost 7 bases, the J end lost 3 bases, and 6 bases lay between the germline ends. Germline V CDR1 and CDR2: MNHEY, SVGAGI. CDR3 length equals 11 residues. The CDR3 sequence is CASIRDTEAFF. The CDR3 nucleotides are TGTGCCAGCATCCGGGACACTGAAGCTTTCTTT.

This clone appeared a single time. The chain links TRBV6-5 to TRBJ1-2; D uncertain. Per germline, CDR1 MNHEY and CDR2 SVGAGI. V was cut by 5 bases and J by 1 base, with 14 bases left in between. CDR3 length equals 15 residues. The CDR3 loop is CASSRWKTLNYGYTF. CDR3 nucleotides: TGTGCCAGCAGTCGATGGAAAACTCTTAACTATGGCTACACCTTC.

The rearrangement uses TRBV27 and TRBJ1-6; D call uncertain. Germline-derived CDR1 and CDR2 are MNHEY and SMNVEV (reference sequence). The length of the CDR3 is 15 residues. The V end was cut by 5 bases, the J end by 8 bases, with 16 bases between. CDR3 amino acids: CASSHGPIRHSPLHF. CDR3 nucleotide sequence: TGTGCCAGCAGTCACGGACCGATACGGCATTCACCCCTCCACTTT.

The V and J genes are TRBV28 and TRBJ2-1; the D gene is possibly TRBD1 (6 bases). Germline CDR1 MDHEN, CDR2 SYDVKM. V was trimmed by 2 bases and J by 3 bases, leaving 11 bases between them. The length of the CDR3 is 15 residues. The CDR3 DNA reads as TGTGCCAGCAGTTTAACAGGGCAGGTCTACAATGAGCAGTTCTTC. This encodes CASSLTGQVYNEQFF.

This chain connects TRBV4-1 to TRBJ2-3; TRBD2 aligns across 10 bases. V lost 2 bases, J lost 6 bases, and 11 bases stayed unmatched. Germline values: CDR1 MGHRA, CDR2 YSYEKL. CDR3 length: 17 residues. The CDR3 bases are TGCGCCAGCAGCCAACATAATCTAGCGGGAGCGGCTGATACGCAGTATTTT. Translating it yields CASSQHNLAGAADTQYF.

The chain joins TRBV11-2 to TRBJ2-7, with TRBD2 identical over 7 bases. From germline, CDR1 is SGHAT and CDR2 FQNNGV. Trimming at V came to 3 bases and at J to 2 bases, leaving 4 bases not matched to a gene. The CDR3 is 14 amino acids. Here the CDR3 reads CASSLTSSTYEQYF. Written as DNA, the CDR3 is TGTGCCAGCAGCTTGACTAGCAGCACCTACGAGCAGTACTTC.

The V call is TRBV7-2, the J call TRBJ1-2, with a possible D match to TRBD1 (5 bases). Germline assignment: CDR1 SGHTA and CDR2 FQGNSA. There are 16 residues in the CDR3. Trimming stripped 1 base from V and 7 bases from J, with 19 bases between. CDR3 residues: CASSLDLPSGIGGYTF. In DNA, the CDR3 is TGTGCCAGCAGCTTAGATCTCCCTTCAGGGATAGGTGGCTACACCTTC.

The chain has TRBV6-6 and TRBJ2-7, with D perhaps being TRBD1 or TRBD2 (5 bases each). Per germline, CDR1 MNHNY and CDR2 SVGAGI (reference sequence). There are 13 residues in the CDR3. Trimming pared 2 bases from V and 5 bases from J, leaving 10 bases between. CDR3 amino acids: CASSYRDGDEQYF. As DNA, the CDR3 is TGTGCCAGCAGTTACCGGGACGGCGACGAGCAGTACTTC.

The rearrangement links TRBV7-3 to TRBJ2-5; 9 nucleotides align to TRBD1. The length of the CDR3 is 18 residues. The germline V gene encodes CDR1 SGHTA and CDR2 FQGTGA. The V gene end was trimmed by 7 bases and the J gene end by 0 bases; junction bases not matched to a gene: 15. The CDR3 is CASTFRTGDRANQETQYF. DNA for the CDR3: TGTGCCAGCACCTTCCGAACCGGGGACAGGGCCAACCAAGAGACCCAGTACTTC.

V is TRBV6-6 and J is TRBJ2-7; D is undetermined. Trimming took 2 bases from V and 2 from J, leaving 4 bases between them. The germline gives CDR1 MNHNY, CDR2 SVGAGI (reference sequence). This CDR3 is 12 amino acids long. This CDR3 reads CASSYAAYEQYF. The CDR3 DNA reads TGTGCCAGCAGTTACGCGGCCTACGAGCAGTACTTC.

The J gene is TRBJ1-4, the V gene TRBV7-9; a weak D match, TRBD1 (5 bases). Germline values: CDR1 SEHNR, CDR2 FQNEAQ (reference sequence). Trimming removed 3 bases from V and 7 bases from J, with 15 bases in between. The CDR3 covers 15 residues. DNA of the CDR3: TGTGCCAGCAGCTTCGACCGGGTGGGGGGTGAAAAACTGTTTTTT. Its translation is CASSFDRVGGEKLFF.

The chain carries TRBV11-2 and TRBJ1-4, with D maybe TRBD1 (5 bases). From germline, CDR1 is SGHAT and CDR2 FQNNGV. Trimming took 3 bases from V and 5 from J, leaving 19 bases between them. This CDR3 region has 17 residues. CDR3 DNA sequence: TGTGCCAGCAGCTTTGGTGGGATGGGACGAGGAAATGAAAAACTGTTTTTT. Its translation: CASSFGGMGRGNEKLFF.

This chain connects TRBV15 to TRBJ2-7; 10 bases fit TRBD2. The junction had 7 bases not matched to a gene; V was cut back by 1 base and J by 4 bases. The germline CDR1 and CDR2 sequences are LNHNV and YYDKDF (reference sequence). The CDR3 contains 16 residues. The CDR3 nucleotides are TGTGCCACCAGCAGAGCGCTAGCGGGAGAGTCTTACGAGCAGTACTTC. The encoded protein is CATSRALAGESYEQYF. Full variable domain (remainder filled in from reference TRBV15 and TRBJ2-7): DAMVIQNPRYQVTQFGKPVTLSCSQTLNHNVMYWYQQKSSQAPKLLFHYYDKDFNNEADTPDNFQSRRPNTSFCFLDIRSPGLGDTAMYLCATSRALAGESYEQYFGPGTRLTVT.

The V call is TRBV7-2, the J call TRBJ2-7; D unresolved. The CDR3 is 13 residues long. Trimming pared 5 bases from V and 4 bases from J, leaving 12 bases between. Germline V gives CDR1 SGHTA, CDR2 FQGNSA. The CDR3 DNA sequence: TGTGCCAGCAGCCGAAAGCCAGATTACGAGCAGTACTTC. Translated, it gives CASSRKPDYEQYF.

This chain connects TRBV4-1 to TRBJ2-3; possible D gene TRBD2, 6 bases. Per germline, CDR1 MGHRA and CDR2 YSYEKL. The CDR3 is made up of 14 amino acids. V lost 0 bases, J lost 6 bases, and 10 bases lay in between. This CDR3 reads CASSQDGGRDTQYF. The DNA of the CDR3 is TGCGCCAGCAGCCAAGATGGAGGGAGGGATACGCAGTATTTT.

This chain links TRBV19 with TRBJ1-2; TRBD1 matches at 7 bases. Looked up from germline, CDR1 is LNHDA and CDR2 is SQIVND (reference sequence). The V and J ends lost 5 bases and 3 bases, in that order; junction bases with no gene match: 6. There are 14 residues in the CDR3. The CDR3 loop is CASSPWTGHYGYTF. CDR3 nucleotides: TGTGCCAGTAGTCCGTGGACAGGACACTATGGCTACACCTTC.